These 22 T cell receptor beta chains came from one sample sequenced in a study of vaccination and CD4 T cells after COVID-19. No antigen is known for these receptors. Cultured CD4+ T cell DNA underwent sequencing with the Oncomine TCR Beta short-read assay. TCRdb ran MiXCR on the PCR reads and lists one entry per CDR3 protein. The table records some 7,000 distinct CDR3 sequences, approximately 40% of them present only once. Described treatment: roughly ten-day PBMC culture with coronavirus spike peptide pools or control peptides (ViraFEST assay). From the unexposed donor, CD4+ T cells were collected ahead of the COVID-19 pandemic (2011-2018). Sequences were obtained from CD4+ T cells from blood, cultured in vitro. All receptors derive from a human donor in good health.

The chain's CDR3 is CSAPRSRNTGELFF. CDR3 bases: TGCAGTGCTCCCCGAAGCAGAAACACCGGGGAGCTGTTTTTT. The V and J genes are TRBV20-1 and TRBJ2-2; D is undetermined. V was clipped by 5 bases and J by 2 bases, with 12 bases between them. The CDR3 has 14 residues. From germline, CDR1 is DFQATT and CDR2 SNEGSKA (reference sequence).

The gene calls are TRBV4-2 and TRBJ2-1; 10 bases agree with TRBD1. Germline-derived CDR1 and CDR2 are LGHNA and YNFKEQ. This CDR3 region has 16 residues. V was pared by 0 bases and J by 8 bases, with 7 bases of the junction left unmatched. For the CDR3, the DNA is TGTGCCAGCAGCCAAGATCTCGGACAGGGGGGCGATGAGCAGTTCTTC. Amino acids: CASSQDLGQGGDEQFF.

This clonotype was counted a few times. This chain joins TRBV20-1 and TRBJ2-2, with 7 bases that match TRBD1. The trim removed 7 bases at V and 1 base at J, leaving 12 bases unmatched. The CDR3 has 16 amino acids. Germline lookup yields CDR1 DFQATT and CDR2 SNEGSKA (reference sequence). This CDR3 reads CSGRRQGIENTGELFF. CDR3 nucleotide sequence: TGCAGTGGTAGGCGACAGGGAATTGAGAACACCGGGGAGCTGTTTTTT.

V gene TRBV5-1 combines with J gene TRBJ2-1; 10 bases map to TRBD1. CDR1 and CDR2 from the germline V gene are SGHRS and YFSETQ. This CDR3 has 14 residues. V shed 4 bases, J shed 5 bases, and the junction held 3 bases outside the gene matches. The CDR3 sequence is CASSGGTGDNEQFF. In DNA, the CDR3 is TGCGCCAGCAGCGGCGGGACAGGGGACAATGAGCAGTTCTTC.

The rearrangement joins TRBV20-1 to TRBJ1-1, with D tentatively TRBD1 (6 bases). The germline CDR1 and CDR2 sequences are DFQATT and SNEGSKA (reference sequence). The CDR3 consists of 13 residues. V was trimmed by 6 bases and J by 0 bases, leaving 11 bases between them. CDR3 protein: CSAPRQVNTEAFF. The CDR3 DNA is TGCAGTGCCCCTCGACAGGTGAACACTGAAGCTTTCTTT.

The chain carries TRBV10-2 and TRBJ1-1, with D tentatively TRBD1 (6 bases). V lost 6 bases, J lost 6 bases, and 23 bases lay in between. Germline V gene lookup returns CDR1 WSHSY and CDR2 SAAADI. The CDR3 runs to 16 residues. In DNA form, the CDR3 reads TGCGCCAGCAGGAGTGGAGTGGGTGGTGGGGGCGCTGAAGCTTTCTTT. Amino acids: CASRSGVGGGGAEAFF.

The V gene is TRBV20-1, the J gene TRBJ2-3, with D tentatively TRBD2 (6 bases). CDR1 is DFQATT and CDR2 is SNEGSKA in the germline V gene (reference sequence). The CDR3 consists of 15 residues. V was shortened by 4 bases and J by 4 bases, with 18 bases between the two germline ends. The CDR3 sequence is CSANVEEGTADTQYF. In DNA form, the CDR3 reads TGCAGTGCTAATGTAGAGGAGGGGACGGCAGATACGCAGTATTTT.

The table lists this clonotype with a few counts. The chain has TRBV5-8 and TRBJ1-5; possibly TRBD1 for D (5 bases). The germline V and J ends were trimmed by 0 bases and 6 bases, with 13 bases remaining between them. CDR1 SGHTS and CDR2 YDEGEE come from the germline V gene. This CDR3 has 15 amino acids. CDR3 nucleotide sequence: TGTGCCAGCAGCTTGGGGCAGGGCGTTGGTCAGCCCCAGCATTTT. It specifies CASSLGQGVGQPQHF.

The rearrangement uses TRBV20-1 and TRBJ2-1; maybe TRBD2 (5 bases). CDR1 and CDR2 (germline): DFQATT, SNEGSKA (reference sequence). The CDR3 runs 14 residues. Trimming took off 6 bases at V and 8 bases at J, with 20 bases between the two ends. The CDR3 region has the DNA TGCAGTGCCACCCCGGACTGGACGAGGGATGAGCAGTTCTTC. This codes for CSATPDWTRDEQFF.

The gene calls are TRBV6-1 and TRBJ1-5; D not certain. Between the trimmed V and J ends, which lost 6 bases and 5 bases, there was a span of 11 bases. The length of the CDR3 is 13 residues. Germline V gene lookup returns CDR1 MNHNS and CDR2 SASEGT. In DNA, the CDR3 is TGTGCCAGCAGGCTCCAGCCCGATCAGCCCCAGCATTTT. Protein sequence: CASRLQPDQPQHF.

The V and J genes are TRBV20-1 and TRBJ1-1; D call uncertain. CDR1 DFQATT and CDR2 SNEGSKA come from the germline V gene (reference sequence). Trimming cost V 2 bases and J 1 base, with 11 bases left between them. The CDR3 is 14 residues long. In DNA form, the CDR3 reads TGCAGTGCTAGATTTGTCAGCGAGAACACTGAAGCTTTCTTT. It encodes CSARFVSENTEAFF.

This clonotype was seen more than once but under ten times. The chain links TRBV7-3 to TRBJ2-3; no clear D. The CDR3 extends over 12 amino acids. Deletions cut 5 bases from V and 6 bases from J, with 9 bases between. Per the germline V gene, CDR1 is SGHTA and CDR2 is FQGTGA. The CDR3 loop reads CASSTLGDTQYF. CDR3 sequence (DNA): TGTGCCAGCAGCACGTTGGGGGATACGCAGTATTTT.

The gene calls are TRBV7-9 and TRBJ2-5; D not resolved. The CDR3 runs to 13 residues. Trimming removed 4 bases from V and 4 bases from J, with 10 bases in between. The V gene's germline CDR1 is SEHNR and CDR2 FQNEAQ (reference sequence). The CDR3 protein is CASSSTTGETQYF. CDR3 sequence (DNA): TGTGCCAGCAGCTCCACAACGGGAGAGACCCAGTACTTC.

The chain recombines TRBV6-1 with TRBJ2-3, with D unresolved. Trimming removed 2 bases from V and 0 bases from J, with 12 bases in between. Germline lookup yields CDR1 MNHNS and CDR2 SASEGT. The CDR3 runs 16 residues. CDR3 protein: CASSEWSPSSTDTQYF. Written as DNA, the CDR3 is TGTGCCAGCAGTGAATGGTCACCCTCAAGCACAGATACGCAGTATTTT.

This clonotype was observed a handful of times. The chain employs TRBV7-9 and TRBJ2-3; maybe TRBD1 (6 bases). The germline V gene has CDR1 SEHNR and CDR2 FQNEAQ (reference sequence). The CDR3 length is 15 residues. Trimming removed 4 bases at V and 1 base at J, with 12 bases between. The CDR3 nucleotides read TGTGCCAGCAGCTGGGATGGGGGCCGCACAGATACGCAGTATTTT. As protein: CASSWDGGRTDTQYF.

In DNA, the CDR3 is TGCAGCGTTGAGGGACAGGGAGTGCGCACTGAAGCTTTCTTT. Residues: CSVEGQGVRTEAFF. The rearrangement uses TRBV29-1 and TRBJ1-1, with 9 bases matching TRBD1. Trimming at V came to 3 bases and at J to 4 bases, leaving 6 bases not matched to a gene. This CDR3 spans 14 amino acids. From germline, CDR1 is SQVTM and CDR2 ANQGSEA.

This clonotype was seen only a few times. The genes are TRBV7-2 and TRBJ1-5; a possible D gene is TRBD1 (6 bases). Trimming shortened V by 0 bases and J by 3 bases, and 9 bases separated the two germline ends. CDR1 is SGHTA and CDR2 is FQGNSA in the germline V gene. The CDR3 is 15 residues long. The CDR3 region is CASSLARGANQPQHF. The CDR3 DNA reads TGTGCCAGCAGCTTAGCGCGGGGGGCCAATCAGCCCCAGCATTTT.

V gene TRBV7-8 combines with J gene TRBJ2-2; TRBD1 or TRBD2 may be the D gene (5 bases each). The V gene's germline CDR1 is SGHVS and CDR2 FQNEAQ. The CDR3 spans 20 residues. V lost 5 bases to trimming and J lost 0 bases, with 25 bases between them. The CDR3 nucleotides are TGTGCCAGCAGCGCCCGGGGACGCGGACGGGCCTGCGCGAACACCGGGGAGCTGTTTTTT. Amino acids: CASSARGRGRACANTGELFF. Based on the CDR3 plus reference TRBV7-8 and TRBJ2-2, the full variable domain is GAGVSQSPRYKVAKRGQDVALRCDPISGHVSLFWYQQALGQGPEFLTYFQNEAQLDKSGLPSDRFFAERPEGSVSTLKIQRTQQEDSAVYLCASSARGRGRACANTGELFFGEGSRLTVL.

CDR3 residues: CASSLGGGGRSQPQHF. Written as DNA, the CDR3 is TGTGCCAGCAGCTTAGGAGGGGGGGGAAGGAGTCAGCCCCAGCATTTT. V and J are TRBV7-8 and TRBJ1-5, with D possibly being TRBD1 (6 bases). V gave up 1 base and J gave up 6 bases, with 16 bases separating them. The CDR3 loop spans 16 amino acids. CDR1 and CDR2 (germline): SGHVS, FQNEAQ.

The rearrangement joins TRBV20-1 to TRBJ2-7, with D perhaps TRBD2 (5 bases). V lost 5 bases and J 2 bases, leaving 16 bases between the germline ends. The germline CDR1 and CDR2 sequences are DFQATT and SNEGSKA (reference sequence). The CDR3 sequence is 14 residues long. The CDR3 loop is CSAESGLGTYEQYF. The CDR3 DNA reads TGCAGTGCTGAATCAGGACTGGGAACCTACGAGCAGTACTTC.

This clonotype occurred a few times. The V gene is TRBV4-2, the J gene TRBJ1-5, with D possibly matching TRBD1 (5 bases). The CDR3 extends over 15 amino acids. From germline, CDR1 is LGHNA and CDR2 YNFKEQ. Trimming left V 0 bases short and J 8 bases short, with 14 bases between. The CDR3, as DNA: TGTGCCAGCAGCCAAGATGGGGCCCGGGATAAGCCCCAGCATTTT. This translates into CASSQDGARDKPQHF.

By sample share, this clonotype is large (0.1 to 1%). This chain connects TRBV19 to TRBJ1-2, with D tentatively TRBD1 (5 bases). The CDR3 runs to 15 residues. Per germline, CDR1 LNHDA and CDR2 SQIVND (reference sequence). V lost 6 bases, J lost 3 bases, and 17 bases lay in between. For the CDR3, the DNA is TGTGCCAGTAGAAATACAGGCTCCCAACACTATGGCTACACCTTC. Translated, it gives CASRNTGSQHYGYTF. Using reference TRBV19 and TRBJ1-2 for the parts outside the CDR3, the full variable domain is DGGITQSPKYLFRKEGQNVTLSCEQNLNHDAMYWYRQDPGQGLRLIYYSQIVNDFQKGDIAEGYSVSREKKESFPLTVTSAQKNPTAFYLCASRNTGSQHYGYTFGSGTRLTVV.